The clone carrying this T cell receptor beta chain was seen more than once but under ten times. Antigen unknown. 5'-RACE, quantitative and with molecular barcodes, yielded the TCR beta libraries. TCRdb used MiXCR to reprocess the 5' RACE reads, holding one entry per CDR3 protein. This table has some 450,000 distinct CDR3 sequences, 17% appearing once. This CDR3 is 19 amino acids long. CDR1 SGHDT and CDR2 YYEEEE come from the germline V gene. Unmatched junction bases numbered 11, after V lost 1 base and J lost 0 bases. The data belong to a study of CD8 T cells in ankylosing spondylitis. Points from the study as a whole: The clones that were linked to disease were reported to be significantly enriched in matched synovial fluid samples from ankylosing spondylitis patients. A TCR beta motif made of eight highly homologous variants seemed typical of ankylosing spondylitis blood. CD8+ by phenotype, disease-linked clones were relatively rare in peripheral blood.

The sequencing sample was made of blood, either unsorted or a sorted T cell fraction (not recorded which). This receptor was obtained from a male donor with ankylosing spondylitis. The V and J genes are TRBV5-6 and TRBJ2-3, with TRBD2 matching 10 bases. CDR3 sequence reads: CASSLYAGLAPPSTDTQYF. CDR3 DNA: TGTGCCAGCAGCTTGTACGCGGGACTAGCGCCTCCCAGCACAGATACGCAGTATTTT.